The rows below give T cell receptor beta chains drawn from one sample of a study of beta chain features in type 1 diabetes. Here immunoSEQ multiplex PCR was the method, and the copy in TCRdb shows in-frame clones only, minus some. The sample includes about 360,000 clones, around 12% seen only once; the top ten take about 0.017%. The specimen was naive CD4+ T cells from blood. The receptors come from a young man in good health. Each CDR3 is given with its conserved first and last residue. Fields, in order: V gene, J gene, clone size, D gene, CDR3 DNA, CDR3 protein. D genes are given only for firm matches. Clone size appears in some rows only: once, few, many, or a class for an expanded clone.

TRBV7-2	TRBJ2-2	few	NA	TGTGCCAGCAGCCTATTGGCGGGACAGATAACCGGGGAGCTGTTTTTT	CASSLLAGQITGELFF
TRBV5-1	TRBJ1-2	NA	TRBD1	TGCGCCAGCAGCCGAACCCCAACGACAGGGGAAAGTGGCTACACCTTC	CASSRTPTTGESGYTF
TRBV18	TRBJ2-7	NA	TRBD1	TGTGCCAGCTCACCACCAGGATACAGGGGAGAGCAGTACTTC	CASSPPGYRGEQYF
TRBV5-6	TRBJ1-5	NA	NA	TGTGCCAGCAGCTTGGGGCAGGGATATAGCAATCAGCCCCAGCATTTT	CASSLGQGYSNQPQHF
TRBV10-3	TRBJ2-1	NA	TRBD2	TGTGCCATCGCCCCGGCTAGCGGCTCCTACAATGAGCAGTTCTTC	CAIAPASGSYNEQFF
TRBV4-2	TRBJ2-3	NA	NA	TGTGCCAGCAGCCAAGAACTAGGGCAGGATATCGTCCCCCCCCAGTATTTT	CASSQELGQDIVPPQYF
TRBV2	TRBJ2-3	NA	NA	TGTGCCAGCAAGGCAGGGGCGACGGCAGATACGCAGTATTTT	CASKAGATADTQYF
TRBV30	TRBJ2-3	NA	NA	TGTGCCTGGAGTGTAGGGCGACTAACAGATACGCAGTATTTT	CAWSVGRLTDTQYF
TRBV6-1	TRBJ1-5	few	NA	TGTGCCAGCATTGAACAGTTCAATCAGCCCCAGCATTTT	CASIEQFNQPQHF
TRBV7-8	TRBJ2-2	few	TRBD2	TGTGCCAGCAGCTTACCGGGACTAGGGGTCGGGGAGCTGTTTTTT	CASSLPGLGVGELFF
TRBV7-2	TRBJ2-7	NA	TRBD2	TGTGCCAGCAGCCCCTCCGGGACTACCCCTCGCGAGCAGTACTTC	CASSPSGTTPREQYF
TRBV4-3	TRBJ2-1	few	NA	TGCGCCAGCAGCCAGGGACTCCACAATGAGCAGTTCTTC	CASSQGLHNEQFF
TRBV29-1	TRBJ2-5	few	TRBD2	TGCAGCGTTTGGGGGGGAGAGACCCAGTACTTC	CSVWGGETQYF
TRBV9	TRBJ2-1	NA	TRBD2	TGTGCCAGCAGCCCGTGGGGGGGCTCCTACAATGAGCAGTTCTTC	CASSPWGGSYNEQFF